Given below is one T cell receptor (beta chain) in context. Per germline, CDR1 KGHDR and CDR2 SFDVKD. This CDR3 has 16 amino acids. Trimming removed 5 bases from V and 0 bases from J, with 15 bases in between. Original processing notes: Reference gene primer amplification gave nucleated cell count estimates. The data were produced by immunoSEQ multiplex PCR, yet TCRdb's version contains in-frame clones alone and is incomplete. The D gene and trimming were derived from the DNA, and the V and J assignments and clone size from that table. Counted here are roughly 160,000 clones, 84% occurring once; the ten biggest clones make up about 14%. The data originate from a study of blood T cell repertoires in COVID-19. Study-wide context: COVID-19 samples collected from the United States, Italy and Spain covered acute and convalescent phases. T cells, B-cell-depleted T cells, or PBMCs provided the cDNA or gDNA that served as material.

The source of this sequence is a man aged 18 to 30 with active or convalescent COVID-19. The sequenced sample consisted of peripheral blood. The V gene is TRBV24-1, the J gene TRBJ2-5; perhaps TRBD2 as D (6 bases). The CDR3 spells CATSGEDRGYQETQYF. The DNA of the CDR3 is TGTGCCACCAGTGGTGAGGATCGGGGGTACCAAGAGACCCAGTACTTC.